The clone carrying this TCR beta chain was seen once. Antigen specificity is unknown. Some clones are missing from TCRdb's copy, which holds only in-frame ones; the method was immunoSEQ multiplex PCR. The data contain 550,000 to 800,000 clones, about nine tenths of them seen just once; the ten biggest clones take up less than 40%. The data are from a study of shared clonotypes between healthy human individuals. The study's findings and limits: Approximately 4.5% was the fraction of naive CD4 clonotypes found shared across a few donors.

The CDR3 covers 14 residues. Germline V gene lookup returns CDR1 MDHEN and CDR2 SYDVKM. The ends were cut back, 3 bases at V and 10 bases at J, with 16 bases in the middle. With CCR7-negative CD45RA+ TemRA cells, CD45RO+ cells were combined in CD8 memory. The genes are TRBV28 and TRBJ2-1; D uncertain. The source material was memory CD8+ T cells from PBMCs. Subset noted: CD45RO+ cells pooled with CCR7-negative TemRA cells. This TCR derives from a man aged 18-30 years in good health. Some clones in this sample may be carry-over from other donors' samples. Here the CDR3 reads CASSFLQASVEQFF. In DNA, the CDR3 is TGTGCCAGCAGTTTTTTGCAAGCCAGCGTGGAGCAGTTCTTC.